This entry features one TCR beta chain sequence. Its antigen is not known. This sample was taken from a study of a mutant IDH1 vaccine in newly diagnosed glioma. Study at large: Initiation of the vaccine course occurred 4-6 weeks after radiotherapy alone, or alongside temozolomide cycles. There were 62.5% males and around 38% females among treated patients, whose mean age was about 40 years. Previous treatment comprised radiotherapy, temozolomide, or both, mostly both.

Some clones are missing from TCRdb's copy, which holds only in-frame ones; the method was immunoSEQ multiplex PCR. This sample yields 30,000 or so clones, of which 89% are seen a single time; approximately 2% belongs to the top ten. The V gene's germline CDR1 is SGHRS and CDR2 YFSETQ. The CDR3 is 15 residues long. Unmatched junction bases numbered 6, after V lost 0 bases and J lost 5 bases. Time point in this sample: week 47, end of study. Doses consisted of 300 ug of mutant IDH1 20-mer peptide each, paired with topical imiquimod. The donor cohort comprised cases of new WHO grade 3 or 4 IDH1-mutant, ATRX-lost astrocytoma.

The sequence derives from a middle-aged man with glioma. The sample in question was PBMCs, obtained from a glioma patient whose treatment included an IDH1 peptide vaccine. This rearrangement joins TRBV5-1 to TRBJ2-5; 8 bases match TRBD1. The CDR3 is CASSLEDRAWETQYF. The CDR3 DNA is TGCGCCAGCAGCTTGGAGGACAGGGCTTGGGAGACCCAGTACTTC.